These 16 T cell receptor beta chains share one sample of origin, sequenced in a study of T cell responses to AZD1222 COVID-19 vaccine. Assay used: immunoSEQ multiplex PCR; TCRdb lists only in-frame clones, some missing. This table has some 110,000 clones, 86% appearing once. The starting material was peripheral blood, obtained 28 days after the second dose of the MenACWY control vaccine. These receptors were obtained from an adult who received the MenACWY meningococcal vaccine as a control.

This clone was counted a single time. V gene TRBV5-8 combines with J gene TRBJ1-1; 7 bases fit TRBD1. V gave up 4 bases and J gave up 4 bases; unmatched junction bases: 7. This CDR3 is built from 14 residues. Germline V CDR1 and CDR2: SGHTS, YDEGEE. CDR3 amino acids: CASSPPSGGTEAFF. Written as DNA, the CDR3 is TGTGCCAGCAGCCCACCGTCAGGGGGCACTGAAGCTTTCTTT.

This clone appeared a few times. The chain links TRBV5-1 to TRBJ1-2, with D hard to call. Trimming removed 1 base from V and 8 bases from J, with 9 bases in between. The CDR3 spans 12 residues. Germline CDR1 and CDR2: SGHRS and YFSETQ. The CDR3 sequence: CASSLTGNGYTF. The CDR3 DNA follows: TGCGCCAGCAGCTTGACGGGGAACGGCTACACCTTC. Together with reference TRBV5-1 and TRBJ1-2, the CDR3 gives the full variable domain: KAGVTQTPRYLIKTRGQQVTLSCSPISGHRSVSWYQQTPGQGLQFLFEYFSETQRNKGNFPGRFSGRQFSNSRSEMNVSTLELGDSALYLCASSLTGNGYTFGSGTRLTVV.

The chain employs TRBV5-1 and TRBJ1-3; D perhaps matches TRBD1 (5 bases). Germline lookup yields CDR1 SGHRS and CDR2 YFSETQ. The CDR3 has 16 amino acids. The ends were cut back, 0 bases at V and 0 bases at J, with 10 bases in the middle. In DNA, the CDR3 is TGCGCCAGCAGCTTGGCTCAGGGCTCCTCTGGAAACACCATATATTTT. Translating it yields CASSLAQGSSGNTIYF.

This chain uses TRBV5-8 with TRBJ2-7; 8 nucleotides match TRBD2. Germline CDR1 SGHTS, CDR2 YDEGEE. Trimming at V came to 0 bases and at J to 3 bases, leaving 8 bases not matched to a gene. The CDR3 spans 16 residues. In DNA form, the CDR3 reads TGTGCCAGCAGCTTGGCGGGGGGGCTCCACGGCTACGAGCAGTACTTC. It codes for CASSLAGGLHGYEQYF.

This chain links TRBV10-2 with TRBJ1-1, with TRBD1 matching over 8 bases. CDR1 and CDR2 (germline): WSHSY, SAAADI. This CDR3 comprises 17 residues. The junction had 11 bases not matched to a gene; V was cut back by 4 bases and J by 1 base. The CDR3: CASSGPDRGGSNTEAFF. The CDR3 nucleotides read TGCGCCAGCAGTGGACCAGACAGGGGAGGGTCGAACACTGAAGCTTTCTTT.

The chain employs TRBV12-3 or TRBV12-4 and TRBJ1-6, with D possibly matching TRBD1 (6 bases). Trimming removed 4 bases at V and 15 bases at J, with 16 bases between. The CDR3 extends over 13 amino acids. The CDR3 is CASSSGAGTLLHF. The CDR3 DNA is TGTGCCAGCAGTTCAGGGGCGGGGACCCTCCTCCACTTT.

This sequence joins TRBV10-2 and TRBJ1-1, with D possibly matching TRBD1 (5 bases). The ends were cut back, 2 bases at V and 4 bases at J, with 8 bases in the middle. CDR1 and CDR2 (germline): WSHSY, SAAADI. This CDR3 region has 13 residues. CDR3 loop: CASSEGDVTEAFF. For the CDR3, the DNA is TGCGCCAGCAGTGAGGGGGACGTCACTGAAGCTTTCTTT.

This rearrangement joins TRBV5-8 to TRBJ2-5, with D possibly matching TRBD1 (6 bases). There are 16 residues in the CDR3. V was cut by 4 bases and J by 5 bases, with 21 bases left in between. Per the germline V gene, CDR1 is SGHTS and CDR2 is YDEGEE. This CDR3 is CASSPPGAVRGETQYF. The CDR3 coding sequence is TGTGCCAGCAGCCCCCCCGGGGCGGTAAGGGGGGAGACCCAGTACTTC.

The gene calls are TRBV7-2 and TRBJ2-2, with 9 bases fitting TRBD1. Germline lookup yields CDR1 SGHTA and CDR2 FQGNSA. V shed 3 bases, J shed 6 bases, and the junction held 8 bases outside the gene matches. The CDR3 has 16 residues. CDR3 region: CASSLGQGRAAGELFF. The CDR3 DNA sequence: TGTGCCAGCAGCTTGGGACAGGGCCGAGCGGCCGGGGAGCTGTTTTTT.

The V gene is TRBV5-8, the J gene TRBJ2-1, with 8 bases aligning to TRBD1. The germline V gene has CDR1 SGHTS and CDR2 YDEGEE. Trimming removed 7 bases from V and 0 bases from J; junction bases left unmatched: 6. The length of the CDR3 is 15 residues. The CDR3 loop is CASLRDRSSYNEQFF. The CDR3 coding sequence is TGTGCCAGCCTACGGGACAGGAGCTCCTACAATGAGCAGTTCTTC.

This clone showed up just a few times. The chain couples TRBV27 to TRBJ2-3, with TRBD2 matching 8 bases. The CDR3 has 13 residues. Trimming took 6 bases from V and 2 from J; bases not matched to a gene: 1. The germline CDR1 and CDR2 sequences are MNHEY and SMNVEV (reference sequence). The CDR3 spells CASRRGDTDTQYF. DNA for the CDR3: TGTGCCAGCAGGCGGGGGGACACAGATACGCAGTATTTT.

The gene calls are TRBV5-1 and TRBJ2-1; 11 nucleotides match TRBD2. Germline CDR1 is SGHRS and CDR2 is YFSETQ. The CDR3 totals 16 residues. V lost 1 base to trimming and J lost 4 bases; unmatched junction nucleotides: 4. The CDR3 nucleotides read TGCGCCAGCAGCTTGACTAGCGGGGGACGATACAATGAGCAGTTCTTC. Residues: CASSLTSGGRYNEQFF.

This sequence joins TRBV5-1 and TRBJ2-7; D gene ambiguous. Germline V CDR1 and CDR2: SGHRS, YFSETQ. This CDR3 comprises 13 residues. The V end was cut by 5 bases, the J end by 7 bases, with 16 bases between. CDR3 loop: CASRSVYESEQYF. In DNA, the CDR3 is TGCGCCAGCAGAAGCGTTTACGAATCGGAGCAGTACTTC.

The chain employs TRBV9 and TRBJ1-5; TRBD1 aligns across 8 bases. With V trimmed by 3 bases and J by 9 bases, 11 bases remained unmatched. The CDR3 has 15 amino acids. CDR1 SGDLS and CDR2 YYNGEE come from the germline V gene. The CDR3 protein is CASSDGTGPQGPQHF. The CDR3, as DNA: TGTGCCAGCAGCGATGGGACAGGCCCCCAAGGGCCCCAGCATTTT. The full variable domain, with the rest looked up from reference TRBV9 and TRBJ1-5, is DSGVTQTPKHLITATGQRVTLRCSPRSGDLSVYWYQQSLDQGLQFLIQYYNGEERAKGNILERFSAQQFPDLHSELNLSSLELGDSALYFCASSDGTGPQGPQHFGDGTRLSIL.

The chain's CDR3 is CASNFGGSLGSEQYF. The CDR3 coding sequence is TGTGCCAGCAACTTTGGGGGTTCCCTAGGTTCCGAGCAGTACTTC. V and J are TRBV28 and TRBJ2-7, with D perhaps being TRBD1 or TRBD2 (5 bases each). This CDR3 region has 15 residues. Germline CDR1 reads MDHEN; CDR2 reads SYDVKM. V lost 7 bases and J 6 bases, leaving 22 bases between the germline ends.

This chain links TRBV6-2 or TRBV6-3 with TRBJ2-7; TRBD1 might be the D (5 bases). V dropped 4 bases and J dropped 1 base, with 8 bases sitting between them. Germline V CDR1 and CDR2: MNHEY, SVGEGT. CDR3 length equals 13 residues. CDR3 protein: CASSSGISYEQYF. In DNA, the CDR3 is TGTGCCAGCAGTTCAGGGATATCCTACGAGCAGTACTTC.